Listed below are T cell receptor beta chains from one sample, sequenced in a study of shared clonotypes between healthy human individuals. Only in-frame clones appear in the TCRdb table, and some are missing; sequencing was by immunoSEQ multiplex PCR. The sample has approximately 600,000 clones; 90% to 95% are singletons. The sample comprised naive CD8+ T cells sorted from blood. The receptors were sampled from a woman in her twenties or thirties in good health. Both conserved end residues are part of each CDR3. D genes are given only for firm matches. Rows may omit the clone size; those that give it use once, few, many or a size class.

D: -; J: TRBJ2-7; V: TRBV28; size: -; CDR3: CASSLRGYSYEQYF; DNA: TGTGCCAGCAGTTTACGCGGATACTCCTACGAGCAGTACTTC
D: -; J: TRBJ1-2; V: TRBV4-2; size: -; CDR3: CASSLRWSENYGYTF; DNA: TGTGCCAGCAGCTTGAGGTGGTCAGAAAACTATGGCTACACCTTC
D: TRBD1; J: TRBJ1-5; V: TRBV28; size: -; CDR3: CASSPGTGIGIQPQHF; DNA: TGTGCCAGCAGCCCAGGGACAGGGATAGGGATTCAGCCCCAGCATTTT
D: -; J: TRBJ1-4; V: TRBV9; size: once; CDR3: CASSGGSDLTNEKLFF; DNA: TGTGCCAGCAGTGGAGGTTCGGATCTGACTAATGAAAAACTGTTTTTT
D: TRBD1; J: TRBJ1-5; V: TRBV27; size: -; CDR3: CASSLTGAHQPQHF; DNA: TGTGCCAGCAGTCTCACAGGGGCCCATCAGCCCCAGCATTTT
D: -; J: TRBJ2-3; V: TRBV28; size: -; CDR3: CASRTGRAQYF; DNA: TGTGCCAGCAGGACAGGGAGGGCGCAGTATTTT
D: -; J: TRBJ2-7; V: TRBV27; size: -; CDR3: CASSSAANEQYF; DNA: TGTGCCAGCAGTTCGGCGGCAAACGAGCAGTACTTC
D: -; J: TRBJ2-7; V: TRBV27; size: -; CDR3: CASSSGSGGYEQYF; DNA: TGTGCCAGCAGTTCCGGATCGGGCGGCTACGAGCAGTACTTC
D: TRBD1; J: TRBJ1-5; V: TRBV28; size: -; CDR3: CASSPWTGGTGQPQHF; DNA: TGTGCCAGCAGTCCCTGGACAGGGGGAACGGGGCAGCCCCAGCATTTT
D: -; J: TRBJ2-1; V: TRBV13; size: -; CDR3: CASSSRVATAQIFNEQFF; DNA: TGTGCCAGCAGCTCAAGGGTAGCGACTGCGCAGATTTTCAATGAGCAGTTCTTC
D: TRBD1; J: TRBJ1-4; V: TRBV27; size: -; CDR3: CASSLDPRGRGKLFF; DNA: TGTGCCAGCAGTTTAGATCCCAGGGGGCGCGGAAAACTGTTTTTT
D: TRBD1; J: TRBJ2-7; V: TRBV5-6; size: -; CDR3: CASRSGTGDSLEQYF; DNA: TGTGCCAGCAGGTCCGGGACAGGGGATTCGTTGGAGCAGTACTTC
D: -; J: TRBJ1-3; V: TRBV9; size: -; CDR3: CASSATGTAQDTIYF; DNA: TGTGCCAGCAGTGCGACCGGGACCGCACAAGACACCATATATTTT
D: TRBD2; J: TRBJ2-7; V: TRBV27; size: -; CDR3: CASSHSPGLTREQYF; DNA: TGTGCCAGCAGTCATTCACCGGGACTAACGAGGGAGCAGTACTTC
D: TRBD2; J: TRBJ2-7; V: TRBV7-9; size: -; CDR3: CASSSSGNNEQYF; DNA: TGTGCCAGCAGCTCTAGCGGGAATAACGAGCAGTACTTC
D: -; J: TRBJ2-7; V: TRBV7-9; size: -; CDR3: CASSFLLGSRYEQYF; DNA: TGTGCCAGCAGCTTCCTACTTGGATCCCGCTACGAGCAGTACTTC